The clone carrying this T cell receptor beta chain was detected only a few times. Its antigen is undetermined. The entry originates in a study of type 1 regulatory T cells. Study summary: T-allo10 is an in vitro-generated, Tr1-enriched CD4 T cell product specific for alloantigen.

TCRdb re-called the reads with MiXCR, one entry per CDR3 protein. There are over 55,000 distinct CDR3 sequences in the sample; nearly 65% occur only once, and about 7.3% lies in the top ten. Trimming took 0 bases from V and 6 from J; bases not matched to a gene: 17. The CDR3 length is 20 residues. Germline CDR1 and CDR2: SGDLS and YYNGEE. The graft donor-derived T-allo10 cells reportedly recognize host alloantigens, are anergic, and suppress alloantigen-specifically. The sequence was collected from a human donor in good health. The sequenced sample was cultured T cells, either the whole culture or a sorted T cell fraction (not recorded which). The sample's subset: Tr1-enriched cell product generated in vitro against host alloantigens. The chain carries TRBV9 and TRBJ2-1; 11 bases line up with TRBD1. The CDR3 DNA is TGTGCCAGCAGCGTAGCTCTGGACAGGGGGCAAAGCGGGAGTTTCAATGAGCAGTTCTTC. As protein: CASSVALDRGQSGSFNEQFF.